What follows are 10 T cell receptor beta chains derived from one specimen sequenced in a study of regulatory T cells in long-lasting Graves disease. Time point in this sample: newly diagnosed GD, antithyroid drugs for less than 3 months. RNA isolated from PBMCs was used to make the TCR library. Construction of TCR beta libraries relied on iRepertoire HTBI primers and on Arm-PCR targeting CDR3 regions. TCRdb reanalysed the multiplex PCR reads using MiXCR and keeps one entry per CDR3 protein. Here the sample spans hundreds of thousands of distinct CDR3 sequences, roughly 16% being singletons. These data are also associated with another study on T cells in Graves' hyperthyroidism and ophthalmopathy.

The specimen comprised peripheral blood mononuclear cells (PBMCs), sampled at new diagnosis, from a patient treated with antithyroid drugs. All receptors come from a woman aged 35-65 years with Graves disease.

Only a few counts were recorded for this clonotype. The rearrangement joins TRBV5-6 to TRBJ2-5, with 11 bases fitting TRBD2. The CDR3 has 16 residues. Losses at the gene ends were 10 bases for V and 2 bases for J; bases not matched to a gene: 13. Germline lookup yields CDR1 SGHDT and CDR2 YYEEEE. CDR3 sequence: CASVASGGPGQETQYF. The CDR3 DNA reads as TGTGCCTCTGTTGCTAGCGGGGGGCCGGGGCAAGAGACCCAGTACTTC.

V gene TRBV6-5 combines with J gene TRBJ2-3, with D maybe TRBD2 (6 bases). V was cut by 0 bases and J by 4 bases, with 11 bases left in between. CDR3 length equals 15 residues. Germline V gene lookup returns CDR1 MNHEY and CDR2 SVGAGI. The CDR3 DNA sequence: TGTGCCAGCAGTTACTCGACCGGGGGATCAGATACGCAGTATTTT. Encoded protein: CASSYSTGGSDTQYF.

In this sample, this clonotype turned up a few times. The gene calls are TRBV19 and TRBJ1-1; no clear D. There are 13 residues in the CDR3. Germline CDR1 and CDR2: LNHDA and SQIVND (reference sequence). V was shortened by 1 base and J by 10 bases, with 13 bases between the two germline ends. The CDR3 DNA reads as TGTGCCAGTAGTATAGCTCCCGCATTGGGAGCTTTCTTT. Protein sequence: CASSIAPALGAFF.

This clonotype was seen at least ten times. The V call is TRBV24-1, the J call TRBJ1-4; D is undetermined. The ends were cut back, 6 bases at V and 8 bases at J, with 9 bases in the middle. This CDR3 has 12 amino acids. Looked up from germline, CDR1 is KGHDR and CDR2 is SFDVKD. The CDR3 loop is CATSTVGEKLFF. The CDR3, as DNA: TGTGCCACCAGTACTGTCGGAGAAAAACTGTTTTTT.

The rearrangement links TRBV19 to TRBJ1-3; no clear D. Germline V gene lookup returns CDR1 LNHDA and CDR2 SQIVND (reference sequence). This CDR3 spans 13 amino acids. Trimming took 5 bases from V and 4 from J, leaving 9 bases between them. The CDR3 reads CASSSLQGNTIYF. The CDR3 DNA follows: TGTGCCAGTAGTTCGCTACAGGGAAACACCATATATTTT. Full variable domain (remainder filled in from reference TRBV19 and TRBJ1-3): DGGITQSPKYLFRKEGQNVTLSCEQNLNHDAMYWYRQDPGQGLRLIYYSQIVNDFQKGDIAEGYSVSREKKESFPLTVTSAQKNPTAFYLCASSSLQGNTIYFGEGSWLTVV.

This clonotype has a count of ten or more. The rearrangement uses TRBV12-3 or TRBV12-4 and TRBJ1-5; D is uncertain. The germline V and J ends were trimmed by 3 bases and 2 bases, with 8 bases remaining between them. The CDR3 sequence is 14 residues long. The CDR3 coding sequence is TGTGCCAGCAGTTTTAGGGCAGGCAATCAGCCCCAGCATTTT. Protein: CASSFRAGNQPQHF.

This clonotype has only a few counts. The V call is TRBV7-9, the J call TRBJ2-1, with 8 nucleotides matching TRBD2. CDR1 SEHNR and CDR2 FQNEAQ come from the germline V gene (reference sequence). The J segment lost 6 bases and the V segment lost 5 bases, leaving 9 bases of the junction unmatched. The CDR3 contains 15 residues. In nucleotides, the CDR3 is TGTGCCAGCAGCCCCGGGGGGGCCCCATCCAATGAGCAGTTCTTC. Translating gives CASSPGGAPSNEQFF. Full variable domain (outside the CDR3, taken from reference TRBV7-9 and TRBJ2-1): DTGVSQNPRHKITKRGQNVTFRCDPISEHNRLYWYRQTLGQGPEFLTYFQNEAQLEKSRLLSDRFSAERPKGSFSTLEIQRTEQGDSAMYLCASSPGGAPSNEQFFGPGTRLTVL.

The V and J genes are TRBV10-3 and TRBJ2-3; D not certain. The germline V and J ends were trimmed by 10 bases and 1 base, with 6 bases remaining between them. The CDR3 is 11 amino acids. The germline CDR1 and CDR2 sequences are ENHRY and SYGVKD. Here the CDR3 DNA reads TGTGCCACCCGACGCACAGATACGCAGTATTTT. It encodes CATRRTDTQYF.

This clonotype was picked up many times. This sequence joins TRBV3-1 and TRBJ2-1; TRBD2 agrees at 7 bases. Trimming at V came to 0 bases and at J to 8 bases, leaving 4 bases not matched to a gene. Germline V CDR1 and CDR2: LGHDT, YNNKEL (reference sequence). The CDR3 runs 14 residues. DNA for the CDR3: TGTGCCAGCAGCCAAGACATACGGGGGGATGAGCAGTTCTTC. It codes for CASSQDIRGDEQFF.

The chain combines TRBV2 with TRBJ2-2, with 10 bases lining up with TRBD1. The CDR3 loop spans 15 amino acids. The V segment lost 6 bases and the J segment 3 bases; nucleotides outside the gene matches: 4. Germline-derived CDR1 and CDR2 are SNHLY and FYNNEI. CDR3 sequence reads: CASRETGGYTGELFF. CDR3 nucleotides: TGTGCCAGCAGGGAGACAGGGGGCTACACCGGGGAGCTGTTTTTT.